This T cell receptor (beta chain) stems from a study of blood T cells in healthy people across ages. This clonotype has only a few counts. For the second PCR, which ran for about 7 to 11 cycles, a sample-barcoded 5' primer and a J-beta primer mix were used. TCRdb used MiXCR to reprocess the 5' RACE reads, holding one entry per CDR3 protein. This sample has around 800,000 distinct CDR3 sequences, with more than 25% found just once. This sample also belongs to another study, concerning T cells of mothers and their children.

The source material was blood. The source of this sequence is a boy younger than 18 in good health.

This CDR3 is CSALRQGAYEQYF. The CDR3 DNA reads TGCAGTGCCTTGCGACAGGGGGCCTACGAGCAGTACTTC. The genes are TRBV20-1 and TRBJ2-7, with TRBD1 matching over 9 bases. V dropped 6 bases and J dropped 2; count of bases not matched to a gene: 5. Per the germline V gene, CDR1 is DFQATT and CDR2 is SNEGSKA (reference sequence). This CDR3 has 13 amino acids.